A selection of T cell receptor beta chains follows, all from one sample in a study of Tregs in tolerant kidney transplant recipients. Repertoires were generated with immunoSEQ multiplex PCR, while TCRdb's copy carries only in-frame clones and drops some. Of about 77,000 clones in the sample, under 98% were seen once. The source material was CD4+ T cells from blood, sampled before the transplant. Source of these receptors: a human donor who received a combined kidney and bone marrow transplant. Both conserved end residues are part of each CDR3. D genes are given only for firm matches.

CDR3nt	CDR3aa	v_gene	j_gene	d_gene
TGCGCCAGCAGCTTGGCCGGTTTGGCGGAGAGATCGGGTGGCAGACCTCACACTGAAGCTTTCTTT	CASSLAGLAERSGGRPHTEAFF	TRBV5-1	TRBJ1-1	NA
TGTGCCAGCAGCCAAGAGATCGGGATCTACGAGCAGTACTTC	CASSQEIGIYEQYF	TRBV14	TRBJ2-7	NA
TGTGCCAGCAGCCCAACAGGGGGCGAGGCTGGCTACACCTTC	CASSPTGGEAGYTF	TRBV6-1	TRBJ1-2	TRBD1
TGTGCCAGCAGTCCTTTATTTTCTGCAAATGCGGCTAGCGGGAGCTACGAGCAGTACTTC	CASSPLFSANAASGSYEQYF	TRBV28	TRBJ2-7	TRBD2
TGTGCCAGCAGCTTAAACAGGAGAGAAGGCTACACCTTC	CASSLNRREGYTF	TRBV7-9	TRBJ1-2	NA
TGTGCCAGCAGCTTAGGGACAGGGATCGGCTACACCTTC	CASSLGTGIGYTF	TRBV7-9	TRBJ1-2	TRBD1
TGTGCCAGCAGCCCCAGACAGTTTGAAAAACTGTTTTTT	CASSPRQFEKLFF	TRBV7-8	TRBJ1-4	NA
TGTGCCAGCAGCCACCTCAGTACGGGGGGGCCTTTTGCGCAGTATTTT	CASSHLSTGGPFAQYF	TRBV4-2	TRBJ2-3	TRBD2
TGTGCCAGCAGCTTAGAGGCAGGGAACTATGGCTACACCTTC	CASSLEAGNYGYTF	TRBV7-9	TRBJ1-2	NA
TGCGCCAGCAGCCGCGGAGGCAGGACCTCTGGAAACACCATATATTTT	CASSRGGRTSGNTIYF	TRBV5-1	TRBJ1-3	NA
TGTGCCAGCTCACCGGCGGACTCCTACGAGCAGTACTTC	CASSPADSYEQYF	TRBV18	TRBJ2-7	NA
TGTGCCAGCAGCTTAGTATTCCGGGTCTTTCAGCCCCAGCATTTT	CASSLVFRVFQPQHF	TRBV7-6	TRBJ1-5	NA
TGTGCCAGCAGCCAAGGGACTTGGAAACAGGGGCCATTCTCCTACGAGCAGTACTTC	CASSQGTWKQGPFSYEQYF	TRBV4-2	TRBJ2-7	TRBD1
TGTGCCAGCAGCTCCCGGTTCGGGGGATTGGGCTACACCTTC	CASSSRFGGLGYTF	TRBV7-9	TRBJ1-2	NA
TGTGCCAGTAGACCGGACTATTCCACCGGGGAGCTGTTTTTT	CASRPDYSTGELFF	TRBV19	TRBJ2-2	NA
TGCAGTGCTAGTAACACAGATACGCAGTATTTT	CSASNTDTQYF	TRBV20-1	TRBJ2-3	NA
TGTGCCAGCAGCGTAGAAGGACAGACAAGCTCCTACGAGCAGTACTTC	CASSVEGQTSSYEQYF	TRBV7-8	TRBJ2-7	NA
TGTGCCATCGGGGCGGCAGCTAATGAAAAACTGTTTTTT	CAIGAAANEKLFF	TRBV10-3	TRBJ1-4	NA
TGCGCCAGCAGCTCAGACAGGGCGAACACTGAAGCTTTCTTT	CASSSDRANTEAFF	TRBV5-1	TRBJ1-1	TRBD1
TGTGCCGGGACAACAACTAACTATGGCTACACCTTC	CAGTTTNYGYTF	TRBV30	TRBJ1-2	NA
TGTGCCAGCAGCTTAGGAGGACAGGGGTTGGTATACGAGCAGTACTTC	CASSLGGQGLVYEQYF	TRBV11-3	TRBJ2-7	TRBD1
TGCGCCAGCAGCCCCAAGATGAGTGACAGGAGGAGCTCCTACAATGAGCAGTTCTTC	CASSPKMSDRRSSYNEQFF	TRBV4-3	TRBJ2-1	NA
TGTGCCAGTAGTATAGAGGCCACAGGGGGCCACATAGCCAAAAACATTCAGTACTTC	CASSIEATGGHIAKNIQYF	TRBV19	TRBJ2-4	TRBD1